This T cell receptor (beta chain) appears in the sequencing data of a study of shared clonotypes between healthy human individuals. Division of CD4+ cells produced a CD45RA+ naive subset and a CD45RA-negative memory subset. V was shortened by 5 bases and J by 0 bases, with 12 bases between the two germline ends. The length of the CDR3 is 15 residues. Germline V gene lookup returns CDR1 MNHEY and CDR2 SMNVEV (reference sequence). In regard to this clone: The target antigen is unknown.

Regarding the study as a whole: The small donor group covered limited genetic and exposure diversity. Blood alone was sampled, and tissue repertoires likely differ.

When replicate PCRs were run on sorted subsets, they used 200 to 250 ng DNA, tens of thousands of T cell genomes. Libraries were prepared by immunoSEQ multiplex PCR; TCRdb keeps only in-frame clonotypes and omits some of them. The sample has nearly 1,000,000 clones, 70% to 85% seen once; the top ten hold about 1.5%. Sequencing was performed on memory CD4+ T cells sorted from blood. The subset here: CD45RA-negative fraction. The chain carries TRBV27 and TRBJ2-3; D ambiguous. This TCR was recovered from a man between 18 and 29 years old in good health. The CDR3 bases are TGTGCCAGCAGTAGCCGGGTGTACAGCACAGATACGCAGTATTTT. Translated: CASSSRVYSTDTQYF.